This T cell receptor beta chain stems from a study of OX40 agonist ivuxolimab in advanced cancers. General study results and limits: Fewer expanded clones were found on average in CD4+ than in CD8+ T cells.

Points on this clone: Its target is unknown.

The repertoire was sequenced with immunoSEQ multiplex PCR; TCRdb's copy has only in-frame clones and lacks some. The sample lists 75,000 to 80,000 clones, 87% occurring once. Per the germline V gene, CDR1 is KGHSH and CDR2 is LQKENI. The CDR3 extends over 13 amino acids. Trimming removed 5 bases from V and 1 base from J, with 7 bases in between. The starting material was CD4+ or CD8+ T cells sorted from blood, obtained in a trial of the OX40 agonist ivuxolimab. The TCR was taken from an adult with an advanced solid tumor such as melanoma, head and neck, liver or kidney cancer. The chain couples TRBV18 to TRBJ2-3; D is ambiguous. The CDR3 here is CASSDYGTDTQYF. CDR3 sequence (DNA): TGTGCCAGCTCAGATTATGGCACAGATACGCAGTATTTT.